This T cell receptor beta chain is drawn from a study of T cell changes during pregnancy in multiple sclerosis. This table comes from immunoSEQ multiplex PCR, and its TCRdb copy is limited to in-frame clones, with some not included. The sample has roughly 70,000 clones, approximately 92% seen once. Germline V CDR1 and CDR2: SGHTA, FQGTGA. Germline trimming cut 6 bases from V and 5 bases from J; bases unmatched to any gene: 7. The CDR3 has 15 residues. The specimen was peripheral blood, collected in the third trimester of pregnancy. This chain connects TRBV7-3 to TRBJ1-1; the match to TRBD1 covers 12 bases. This TCR derives from a female donor in good health, enrolled as a control in a pregnancy study. The CDR3 reads CASREPGQGATEAFF. The CDR3 DNA follows: TGTGCCAGCAGGGAACCGGGACAGGGGGCTACTGAAGCTTTCTTT.